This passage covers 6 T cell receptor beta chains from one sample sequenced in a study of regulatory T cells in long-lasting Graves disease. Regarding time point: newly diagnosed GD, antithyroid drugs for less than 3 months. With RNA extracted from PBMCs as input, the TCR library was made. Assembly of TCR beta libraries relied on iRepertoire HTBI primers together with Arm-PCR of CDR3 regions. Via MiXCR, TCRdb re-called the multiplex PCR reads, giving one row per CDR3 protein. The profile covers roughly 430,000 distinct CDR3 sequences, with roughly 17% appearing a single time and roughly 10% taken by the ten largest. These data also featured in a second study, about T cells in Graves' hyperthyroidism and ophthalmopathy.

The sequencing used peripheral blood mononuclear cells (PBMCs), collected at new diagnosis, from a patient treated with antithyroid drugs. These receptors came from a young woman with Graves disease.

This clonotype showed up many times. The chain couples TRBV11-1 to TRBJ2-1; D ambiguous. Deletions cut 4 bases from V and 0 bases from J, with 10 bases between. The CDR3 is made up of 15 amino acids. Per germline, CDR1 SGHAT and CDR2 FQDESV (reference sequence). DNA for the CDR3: TGTGCCAGCAGCTACCGATGGGGCTCCTACAATGAGCAGTTCTTC. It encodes CASSYRWGSYNEQFF. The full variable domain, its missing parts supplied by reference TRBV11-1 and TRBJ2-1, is EAEVAQSPRYKITEKSQAVAFWCDPISGHATLYWYRQILGQGPELLVQFQDESVVDDSQLPKDRFSAERLKGVDSTLKIQPAELGDSAMYLCASSYRWGSYNEQFFGPGTRLTVL.

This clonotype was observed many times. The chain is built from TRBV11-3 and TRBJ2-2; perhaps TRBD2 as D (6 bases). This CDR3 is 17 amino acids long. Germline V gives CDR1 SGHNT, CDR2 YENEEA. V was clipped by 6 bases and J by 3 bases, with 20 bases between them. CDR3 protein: CASSALYGSGHTGELFF. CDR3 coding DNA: TGTGCCAGCAGTGCGCTGTATGGTAGCGGTCACACCGGGGAGCTGTTTTTT.

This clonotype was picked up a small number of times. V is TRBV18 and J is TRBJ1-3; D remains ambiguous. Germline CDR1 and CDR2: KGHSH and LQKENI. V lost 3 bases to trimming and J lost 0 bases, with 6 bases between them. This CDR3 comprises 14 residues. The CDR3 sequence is CASSPSASGNTIYF. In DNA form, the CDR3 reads TGTGCCAGCTCACCGAGCGCCTCTGGAAACACCATATATTTT. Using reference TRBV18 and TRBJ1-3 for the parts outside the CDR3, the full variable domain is NAGVMQNPRHLVRRRGQEARLRCSPMKGHSHVYWYRQLPEEGLKFMVYLQKENIIDESGMPKERFSAEFPKEGPSILRIQQVVRGDSAAYFCASSPSASGNTIYFGEGSWLTVV.

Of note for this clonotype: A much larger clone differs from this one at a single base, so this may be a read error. Written as DNA, the CDR3 is TGCAGTGCTACTTTAGCGGGAGGGGTCACAGATACGCAGTATTTT. Protein: CSATLAGGVTDTQYF. The chain uses TRBV20-1 and TRBJ2-3; 11 nucleotides agree with TRBD2. With V trimmed by 4 bases and J by 2 bases, 5 bases remained unmatched. CDR3 length: 15 amino acids. Germline V gene data show CDR1 as DFQATT and CDR2 as SNEGSKA (reference sequence).

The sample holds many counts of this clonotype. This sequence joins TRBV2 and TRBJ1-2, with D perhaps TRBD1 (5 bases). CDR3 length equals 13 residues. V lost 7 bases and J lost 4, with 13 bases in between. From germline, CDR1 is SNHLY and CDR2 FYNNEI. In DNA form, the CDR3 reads TGTGCCAGCATCCAGGGTGAGGCCTATGGCTACACCTTC. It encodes CASIQGEAYGYTF.

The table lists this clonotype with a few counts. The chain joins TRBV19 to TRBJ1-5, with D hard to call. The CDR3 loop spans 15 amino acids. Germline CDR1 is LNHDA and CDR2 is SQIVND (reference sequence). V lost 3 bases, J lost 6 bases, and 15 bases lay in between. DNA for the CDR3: TGTGCCAGTAGTATGGGCAGGAGAGGACTTCAGCCCCAGCATTTT. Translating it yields CASSMGRRGLQPQHF. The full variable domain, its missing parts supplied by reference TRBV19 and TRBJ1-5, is DGGITQSPKYLFRKEGQNVTLSCEQNLNHDAMYWYRQDPGQGLRLIYYSQIVNDFQKGDIAEGYSVSREKKESFPLTVTSAQKNPTAFYLCASSMGRRGLQPQHFGDGTRLSIL.